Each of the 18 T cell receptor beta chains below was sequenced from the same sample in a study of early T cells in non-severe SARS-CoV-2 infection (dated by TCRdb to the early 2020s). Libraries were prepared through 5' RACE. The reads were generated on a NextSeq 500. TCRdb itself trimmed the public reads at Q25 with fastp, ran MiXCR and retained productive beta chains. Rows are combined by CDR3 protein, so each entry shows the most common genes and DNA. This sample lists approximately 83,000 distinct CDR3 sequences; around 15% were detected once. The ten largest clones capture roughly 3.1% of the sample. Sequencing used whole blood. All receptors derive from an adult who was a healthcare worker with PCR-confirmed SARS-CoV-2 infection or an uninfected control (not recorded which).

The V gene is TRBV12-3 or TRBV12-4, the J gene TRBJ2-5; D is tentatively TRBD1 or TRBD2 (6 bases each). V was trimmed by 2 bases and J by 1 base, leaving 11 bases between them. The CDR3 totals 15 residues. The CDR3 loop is CASSLRWGAQETQYF. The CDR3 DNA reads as TGTGCCAGCAGTTTAAGGTGGGGGGCCCAAGAGACCCAGTACTTC.

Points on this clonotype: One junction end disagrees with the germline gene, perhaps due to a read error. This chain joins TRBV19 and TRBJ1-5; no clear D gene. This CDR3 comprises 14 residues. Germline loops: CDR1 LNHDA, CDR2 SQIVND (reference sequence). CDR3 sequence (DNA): TGTGCCGGTAGTATCGGTACAGGCAATCAGCCCCAGCATTTT. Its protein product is CAGSIGTGNQPQHF.

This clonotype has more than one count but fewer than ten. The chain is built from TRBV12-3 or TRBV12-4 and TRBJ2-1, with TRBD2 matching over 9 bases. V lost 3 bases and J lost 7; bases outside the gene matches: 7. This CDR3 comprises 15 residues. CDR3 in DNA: TGTGCCAGCAGTTTCGCTAGCGGGGTGATAAATGAGCAGTTCTTC. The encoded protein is CASSFASGVINEQFF.

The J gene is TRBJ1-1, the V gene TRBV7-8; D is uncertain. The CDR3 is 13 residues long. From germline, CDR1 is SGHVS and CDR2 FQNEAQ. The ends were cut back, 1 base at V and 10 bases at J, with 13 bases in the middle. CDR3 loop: CASSLGRISGAFF. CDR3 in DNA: TGTGCCAGCAGCTTAGGTCGGATCAGTGGAGCTTTCTTT.

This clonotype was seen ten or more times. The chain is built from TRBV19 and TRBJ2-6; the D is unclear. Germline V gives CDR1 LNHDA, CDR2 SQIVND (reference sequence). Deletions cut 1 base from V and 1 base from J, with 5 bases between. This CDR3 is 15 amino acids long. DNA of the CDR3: TGTGCCAGTAGTATAGCGGGTTCTGGGGCCAACGTCCTGACTTTC. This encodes CASSIAGSGANVLTF.

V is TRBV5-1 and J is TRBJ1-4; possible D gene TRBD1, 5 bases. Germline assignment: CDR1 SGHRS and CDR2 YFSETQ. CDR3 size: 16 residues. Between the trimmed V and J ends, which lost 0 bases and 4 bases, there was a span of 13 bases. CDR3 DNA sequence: TGCGCCAGCAGCTTGGGAGGGCAGGGCTATAATGAAAAACTGTTTTTT. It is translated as CASSLGGQGYNEKLFF.

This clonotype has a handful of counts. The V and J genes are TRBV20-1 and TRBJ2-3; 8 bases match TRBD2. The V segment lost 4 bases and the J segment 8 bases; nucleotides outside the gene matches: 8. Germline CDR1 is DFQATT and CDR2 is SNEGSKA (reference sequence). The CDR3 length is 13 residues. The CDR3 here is CSAIIFSGATQYF. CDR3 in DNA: TGCAGTGCTATAATTTTTAGCGGGGCTACGCAGTATTTT.

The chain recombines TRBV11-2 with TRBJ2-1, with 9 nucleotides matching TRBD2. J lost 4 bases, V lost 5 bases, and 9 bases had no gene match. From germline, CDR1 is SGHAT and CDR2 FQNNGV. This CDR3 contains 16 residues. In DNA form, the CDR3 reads TGTGCCAGCAGCCTGCGACTAGCGGACTCTTACAATGAGCAGTTCTTC. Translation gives CASSLRLADSYNEQFF.

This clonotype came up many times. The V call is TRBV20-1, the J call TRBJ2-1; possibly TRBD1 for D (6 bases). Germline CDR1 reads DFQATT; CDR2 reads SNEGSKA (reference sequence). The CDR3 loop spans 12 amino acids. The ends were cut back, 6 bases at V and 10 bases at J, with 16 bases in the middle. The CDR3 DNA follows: TGCAGTGCGGGTATAGGGACACCCGAGCAGTTCTTC. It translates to CSAGIGTPEQFF.

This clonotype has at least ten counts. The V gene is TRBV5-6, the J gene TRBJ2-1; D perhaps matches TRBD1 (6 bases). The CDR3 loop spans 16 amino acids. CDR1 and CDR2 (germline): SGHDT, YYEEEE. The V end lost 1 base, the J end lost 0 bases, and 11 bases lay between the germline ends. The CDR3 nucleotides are TGTGCCAGCAGCTTGTGGGGGCGGACCTCCTACAATGAGCAGTTCTTC. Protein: CASSLWGRTSYNEQFF.

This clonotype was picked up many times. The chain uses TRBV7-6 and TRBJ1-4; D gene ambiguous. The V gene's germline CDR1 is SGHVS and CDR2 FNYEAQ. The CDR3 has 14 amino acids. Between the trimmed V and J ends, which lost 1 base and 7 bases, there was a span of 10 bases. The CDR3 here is CASSLEAEGEKLFF. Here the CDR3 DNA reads TGTGCCAGCAGCTTAGAGGCTGAGGGTGAAAAACTGTTTTTT.

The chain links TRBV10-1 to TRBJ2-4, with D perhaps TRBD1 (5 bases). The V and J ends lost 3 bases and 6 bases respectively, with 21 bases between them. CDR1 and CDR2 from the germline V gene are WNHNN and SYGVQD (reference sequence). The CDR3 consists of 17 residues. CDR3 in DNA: TGCGCCAGCAGTGAAGGAATGGGGCCGGGTCCGGTAAACATTCAGTACTTC. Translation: CASSEGMGPGPVNIQYF.

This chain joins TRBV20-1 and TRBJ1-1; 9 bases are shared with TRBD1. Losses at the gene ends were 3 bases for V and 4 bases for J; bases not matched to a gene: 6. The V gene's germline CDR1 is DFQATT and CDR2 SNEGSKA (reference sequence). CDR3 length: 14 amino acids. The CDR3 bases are TGCAGTGCTAGGCGGACAGGGGAAGGCACTGAAGCTTTCTTT. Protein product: CSARRTGEGTEAFF.

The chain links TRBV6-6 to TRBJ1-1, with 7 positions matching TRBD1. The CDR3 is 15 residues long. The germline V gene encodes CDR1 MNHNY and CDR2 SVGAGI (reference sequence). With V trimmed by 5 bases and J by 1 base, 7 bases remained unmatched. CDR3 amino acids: CASSTRTGGNTEAFF. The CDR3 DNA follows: TGTGCCAGCAGTACTAGGACAGGCGGGAACACTGAAGCTTTCTTT.

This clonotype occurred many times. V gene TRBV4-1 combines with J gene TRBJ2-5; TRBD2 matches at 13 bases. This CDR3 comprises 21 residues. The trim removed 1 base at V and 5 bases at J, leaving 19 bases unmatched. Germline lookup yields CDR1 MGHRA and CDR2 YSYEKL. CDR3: CASSQALSRTSGRRSRETQYF. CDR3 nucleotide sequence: TGCGCCAGCAGCCAAGCCCTTTCCCGGACTAGCGGGAGAAGGTCCCGGGAGACCCAGTACTTC.

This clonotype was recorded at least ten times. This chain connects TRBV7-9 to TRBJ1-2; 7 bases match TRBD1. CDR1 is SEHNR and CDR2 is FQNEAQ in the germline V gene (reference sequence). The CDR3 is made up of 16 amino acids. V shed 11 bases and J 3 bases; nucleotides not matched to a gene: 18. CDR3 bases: TGTGCCGGAGAGCCCCTGGGAGGGGGCCTACACTATGGCTACACCTTC. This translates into CAGEPLGGGLHYGYTF.

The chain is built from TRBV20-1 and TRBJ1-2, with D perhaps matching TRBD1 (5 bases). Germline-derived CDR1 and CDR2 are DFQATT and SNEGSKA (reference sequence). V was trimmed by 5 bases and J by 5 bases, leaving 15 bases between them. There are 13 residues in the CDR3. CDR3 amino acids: CSAGGLGEYGYTF. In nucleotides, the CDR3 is TGCAGTGCTGGGGGGTTAGGGGAATATGGCTACACCTTC.

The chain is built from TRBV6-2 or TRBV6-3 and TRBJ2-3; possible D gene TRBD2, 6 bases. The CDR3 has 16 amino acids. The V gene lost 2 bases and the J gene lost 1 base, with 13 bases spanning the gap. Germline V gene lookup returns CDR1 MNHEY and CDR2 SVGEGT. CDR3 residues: CASSYTEIAGTDTQYF. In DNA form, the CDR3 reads TGTGCCAGCAGTTACACGGAAATAGCGGGCACAGATACGCAGTATTTT.